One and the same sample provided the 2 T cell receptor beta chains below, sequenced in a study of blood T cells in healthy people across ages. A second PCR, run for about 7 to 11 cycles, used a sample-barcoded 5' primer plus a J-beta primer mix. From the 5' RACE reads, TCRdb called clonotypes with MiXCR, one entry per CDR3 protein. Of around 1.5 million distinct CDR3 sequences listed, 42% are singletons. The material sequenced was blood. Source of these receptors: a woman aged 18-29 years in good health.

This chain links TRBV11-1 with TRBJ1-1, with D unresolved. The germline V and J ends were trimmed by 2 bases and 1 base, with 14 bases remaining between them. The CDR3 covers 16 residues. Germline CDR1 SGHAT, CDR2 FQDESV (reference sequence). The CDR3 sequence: CASSLMWRTPNTEAFF. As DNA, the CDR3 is TGTGCCAGCAGCTTAATGTGGCGGACTCCGAACACTGAAGCTTTCTTT.

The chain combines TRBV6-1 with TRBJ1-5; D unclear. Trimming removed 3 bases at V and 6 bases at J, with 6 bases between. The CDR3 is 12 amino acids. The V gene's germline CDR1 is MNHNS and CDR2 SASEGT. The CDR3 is CASSEFGQPQHF. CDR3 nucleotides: TGTGCCAGCAGTGAGTTTGGTCAGCCCCAGCATTTT.